This entry is about one T cell receptor beta chain. The data derive from a study of blood T cell repertoires in COVID-19. Across the study: Sites across the United States, Italy and Spain contributed samples from acute and convalescent COVID-19.

Authors' methods: Amplification of reference gene primers was used by the study to estimate nucleated cell counts. Measured with immunoSEQ multiplex PCR; TCRdb has only the in-frame clones, and not every one. V, J and clone size reflect that table, while D and trimming were determined from the DNA. Of more than 65,000 clones in the sample, roughly 85% are singletons; the top ten hold 36%. This clonotype was obtained from a woman aged 70 to 79 with acute or convalescent COVID-19. Sequenced sample: peripheral blood.

The CDR3 region is CASSDRGAAPLHF. The CDR3 nucleotides are TGTGCCAGTTCGGACAGGGGAGCGGCACCCCTCCACTTT. The V and J genes are TRBV19 and TRBJ1-6, with 9 bases fitting TRBD1. Unmatched junction bases numbered 7, after V lost 8 bases and J lost 11 bases. The CDR3 covers 13 residues. Germline V gene lookup returns CDR1 LNHDA and CDR2 SQIVND (reference sequence).